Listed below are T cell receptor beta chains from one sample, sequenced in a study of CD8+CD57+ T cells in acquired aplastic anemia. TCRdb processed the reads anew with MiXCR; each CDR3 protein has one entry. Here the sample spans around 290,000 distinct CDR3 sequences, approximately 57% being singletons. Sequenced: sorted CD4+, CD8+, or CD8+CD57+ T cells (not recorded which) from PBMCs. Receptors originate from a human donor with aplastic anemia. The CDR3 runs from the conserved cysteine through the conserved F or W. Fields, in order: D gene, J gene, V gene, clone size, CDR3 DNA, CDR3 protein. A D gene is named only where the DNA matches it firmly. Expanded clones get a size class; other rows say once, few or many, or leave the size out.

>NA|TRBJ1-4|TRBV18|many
TGTGCCAGCTCACCACCGAACAATTCCGGAAAACTGTTTTTT
CASSPPNNSGKLFF
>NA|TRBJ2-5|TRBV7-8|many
TGTGCCAGCAGCTTAGAAAGACAAGAGACCCAGTACTTC
CASSLERQETQYF
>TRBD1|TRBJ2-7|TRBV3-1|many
TGTGCCAGCAGCCAAGGACAGGGGGCATTTCCCTACGAGCAGTACTTC
CASSQGQGAFPYEQYF
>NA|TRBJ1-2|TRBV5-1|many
TGCGCCAGCAGTCAAACGGATCCTAACTATGGCTACACCTTC
CASSQTDPNYGYTF
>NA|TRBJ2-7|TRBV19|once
TGTGCCAGTAGTATACGACCCCTGGGCGAGCAGTACTTC
CASSIRPLGEQYF
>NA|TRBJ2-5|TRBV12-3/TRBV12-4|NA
TGTGCCAGCAGCCTAGGGACTGTAAAAGAGACCCAGTACTTC
CASSLGTVKETQYF
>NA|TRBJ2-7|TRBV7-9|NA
TGTGCCAGCAGCTTCCAGGGCAGGGAGCAGTACTTC
CASSFQGREQYF
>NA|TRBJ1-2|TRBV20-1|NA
TGCAGTGCCCTGTCCCCCATGGGGGGAGGCTATGGCTACACCTTC
CSALSPMGGGYGYTF
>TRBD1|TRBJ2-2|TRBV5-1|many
TGCGCCAGCAGCCCGGGACAGGTTCACGGGGAGCTGTTTTTT
CASSPGQVHGELFF
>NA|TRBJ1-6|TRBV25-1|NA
TGTGCCAGCAGCCAAGGTCGTGTGGGGGCGGGTTCACCCCTCCACTTT
CASSQGRVGAGSPLHF
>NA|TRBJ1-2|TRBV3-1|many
TGTGCCAGCAGCCAAGACCTTCTTCACTATGGCTACACCTTC
CASSQDLLHYGYTF
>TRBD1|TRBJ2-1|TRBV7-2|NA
TGTGCCAGCAGCTTAGACGCAGGGGGCCGGGGGAGAATCTTC
CASSLDAGGRGRIF
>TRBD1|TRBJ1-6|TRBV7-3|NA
TGTGCCAGCCGACACAGGGGGCTCAATAATTCACCCCTCCACTTT
CASRHRGLNNSPLHF
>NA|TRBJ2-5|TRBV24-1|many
TGTGCCACCAGTGATCGAAGGACTATCCAAGAGACCCAGTACTTC
CATSDRRTIQETQYF
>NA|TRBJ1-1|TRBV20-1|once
TGCAGTGCTAGAGAATCGACAGCAGACACTGAAGCTTTCTTT
CSARESTADTEAFF
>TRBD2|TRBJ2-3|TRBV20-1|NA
TGCAGTGCTAGGTGGGGACTAGATATCACAGATACGCAGTATTTT
CSARWGLDITDTQYF
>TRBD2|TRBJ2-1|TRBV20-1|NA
TGCAGTGCTAGAGATCGCGGGAGGAGAGAATACAATGAGCAGTTCTTC
CSARDRGRREYNEQFF
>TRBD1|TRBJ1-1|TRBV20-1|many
TGCAGTGCTCCAGACAGGGGCACTGAAGCTTTCTTT
CSAPDRGTEAFF
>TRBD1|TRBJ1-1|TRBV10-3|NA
TGTGCCATCAAAGCCGGGACAGGGAACACTGAAGCTTTCTTT
CAIKAGTGNTEAFF
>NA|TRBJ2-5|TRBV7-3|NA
TGTGCCAGCGGAACGGGAGAGACCCAGTACTTC
CASGTGETQYF
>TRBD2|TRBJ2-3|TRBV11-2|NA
TGTGCCAGCAGCCCTACTAGCGGGGGGGCCTATGTGGAAGATACGCAGTATTTT
CASSPTSGGAYVEDTQYF
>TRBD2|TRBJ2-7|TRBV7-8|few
TGTGCCAGCAGCCCGCCTGCGGGAGAACGCGAGCAGTACTTC
CASSPPAGEREQYF
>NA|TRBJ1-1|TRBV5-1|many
TGCGCCAGCAGTCCAACCCAGGGGAACACTGAAGCTTTCTTT
CASSPTQGNTEAFF
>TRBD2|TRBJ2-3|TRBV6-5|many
TGTGCCAGCAGTTACCCTAGCGGGACCGATACGCAGTATTTT
CASSYPSGTDTQYF
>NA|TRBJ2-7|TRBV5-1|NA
TGCGCCAGCAGTCTTGCAGGACGGGGAGTCTACGAGCAGTACTTC
CASSLAGRGVYEQYF
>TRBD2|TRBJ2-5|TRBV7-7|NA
TGTGCTAGCAGCCCCGACCGGACTAGCGGGAGAGGCGGGACCCAGTACTTC
CASSPDRTSGRGGTQYF
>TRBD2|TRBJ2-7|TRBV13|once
TGTGCCAGCAGCCGGGAGGGGACCGGCCTCTCCGAGCAGTACTTC
CASSREGTGLSEQYF
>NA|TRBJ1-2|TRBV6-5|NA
TGTGCCAGCACTGACAGGTCTGGCTATGGCTACACCTTC
CASTDRSGYGYTF
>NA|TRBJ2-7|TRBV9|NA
TGTGCCGGCAGCGTGAGGGGGAATTCGGGCGAGCAGTACTTC
CAGSVRGNSGEQYF
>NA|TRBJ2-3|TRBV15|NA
TGTGCCACAGGTTATCGCGGGGGCAGCACAGATACGCAGTATTTT
CATGYRGGSTDTQYF
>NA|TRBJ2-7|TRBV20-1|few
TGCAGTGCACAGGGCACGTTCGACGAGCAGTACTTC
CSAQGTFDEQYF
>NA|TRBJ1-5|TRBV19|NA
TGTGCCAGCCATCTTGGACAAGGTTACAATCAGCCCCAGCATTTT
CASHLGQGYNQPQHF
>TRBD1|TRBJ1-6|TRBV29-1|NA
TGCAGTGGGGGACAGGGTTATTCACCCCTCCACTTT
CSGGQGYSPLHF
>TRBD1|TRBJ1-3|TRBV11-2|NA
TGTGCCAGCAGCCCGGGACAGGGGACAGGAAACACCATATATTTT
CASSPGQGTGNTIYF
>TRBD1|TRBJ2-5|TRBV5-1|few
TGCGCCAGCAGGGTGACAGGGTTGTACCAAGAGACCCAGTACTTC
CASRVTGLYQETQYF
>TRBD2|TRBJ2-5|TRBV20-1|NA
TGCAGTGCTAGAGGCGACACCGGGAGGACCCCGTGCTTC
CSARGDTGRTPCF
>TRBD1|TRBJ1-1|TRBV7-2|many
TGTGCCAGTAAGACAGGGCCCATGAACACTGAAGCTTTCTTT
CASKTGPMNTEAFF
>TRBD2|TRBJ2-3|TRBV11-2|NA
TGTGCCAGCAGCTGGGGGGAGGGCCTAAGCACAGATACGCAGTATTTT
CASSWGEGLSTDTQYF
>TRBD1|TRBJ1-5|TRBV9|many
TGTGCCAGCAGCGTAACAGGGGCTAGCAATCAGCCCCAGCATTTT
CASSVTGASNQPQHF
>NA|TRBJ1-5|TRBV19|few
TGTGCCAGCCGGCCAGGGGTGCGGGGCAATCAGCCCCAGCATTTT
CASRPGVRGNQPQHF
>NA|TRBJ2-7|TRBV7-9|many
TGTGCCAGCAGCTTAGGACAGGAACTCTCCTACGAGCAGTACTTC
CASSLGQELSYEQYF
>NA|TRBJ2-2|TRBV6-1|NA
TGTGCCAGCACCCCATCGAACACCGGGGAGCTGTCTTTT
CASTPSNTGELSF
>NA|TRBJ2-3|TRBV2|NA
TGTGCCAGCAGTGTGCAGTGGTCTAGCACAGGTACGCAGTATTTT
CASSVQWSSTGTQYF
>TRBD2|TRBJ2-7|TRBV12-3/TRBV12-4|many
TGTGCCAGCAGTTTAGATGGTAGCGGGAGGTCCGACGAGCAGTACTTC
CASSLDGSGRSDEQYF
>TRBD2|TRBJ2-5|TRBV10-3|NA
TGTGCCATCAGTGCGGCGCTAGCGGAAGAGACCCAGTACTTC
CAISAALAEETQYF
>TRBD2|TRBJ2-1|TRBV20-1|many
TGCAGTGCTCGGACTAGCGGGGGGGCCACGTTGAATGAGCAGTTCTTC
CSARTSGGATLNEQFF
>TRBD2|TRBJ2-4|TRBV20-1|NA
TGCAGTGCTAGAGTGCCGGGGGGGAAAAACATTCAGTACTTC
CSARVPGGKNIQYF
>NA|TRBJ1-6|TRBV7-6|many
TGTGCCAGCAGCTCCCATAATTCACCCCTCCACTTT
CASSSHNSPLHF
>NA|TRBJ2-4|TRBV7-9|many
TGTGCCAGCAGCTTAGAAGGGCCGGGACACTTC
CASSLEGPGHF